This TCR beta chain was captured in a study of blood T cell repertoires in COVID-19. As for the study in general: Acute and convalescent COVID-19 samples came from the United States, Italy and Spain. Nucleic acid was either cDNA or gDNA, and it came from T cells, B-cell-depleted T cells, or PBMCs.

CDR1 LNHDA and CDR2 SQIVND come from the germline V gene (reference sequence). The V end was cut by 5 bases, the J end by 0 bases, with 4 bases between. This CDR3 is 12 amino acids long. Repertoires were generated with immunoSEQ multiplex PCR, while TCRdb's copy carries only in-frame clones and drops some. The sample holds some 360,000 clones, more than 70% seen once. It was within 2 weeks before study entry that exposed participants met a COVID-19 case. The chain carries TRBV19 and TRBJ1-1; no reliable D call. The receptor was isolated from a woman in her twenties or thirties who had been exposed to COVID-19. Source material: PBMCs or T cells enriched from blood (not recorded which). The CDR3 DNA sequence: TGTGCCAGTAGTCTCGTGAACACTGAAGCTTTCTTT. Translating gives CASSLVNTEAFF.